The rows below give T cell receptor beta chains drawn from one sample of a study of regulatory and conventional T cells in RAG deficiency. Using immunoSEQ multiplex PCR, the repertoire was profiled, and TCRdb retains in-frame clones only, with some absent. The table includes roughly 10,000 clones, around 94% detected once. The sample taken for sequencing was CD4+ effector T cells sorted from blood. The receptors here all came from a human donor with RAG deficiency presenting as severe combined immunodeficiency. CDR3s include the opening cysteine and the closing phenylalanine or tryptophan. A D gene is named only where the DNA matches it firmly. Size values are once, few and many counts, or a class for expanded clones, and some rows have none.

v_call	j_call	clone_size	d_call	cdr3_nt	cdr3_aa
TRBV5-4	TRBJ2-3	.	TRBD1	TGTGCCAGCAGCTCCGCGGACAGGGCCACAGATACGCAGTATTTT	CASSSADRATDTQYF
TRBV10-3	TRBJ2-6	.	TRBD1	TGTGCCATCAGTGAGTCGGGACAGGGTTCCGGGGCCAACGTCCTGACTTTC	CAISESGQGSGANVLTF
TRBV7-2	TRBJ2-5	once	TRBD1	TGTGCCAGCGGCCGGGGACAGATAGAGACCCAGTACTTC	CASGRGQIETQYF
TRBV11-3	TRBJ1-1	.	TRBD1	TGTGCCAGCAGCTTAGAGGGGACAGGGAACACTGAAGCTTTCTTT	CASSLEGTGNTEAFF
TRBV6-5	TRBJ2-7	.	.	TGTGCCAGCAGTTTAACTGACAGGTTGACCTACGAGCAGTACTTC	CASSLTDRLTYEQYF
TRBV18	TRBJ2-7	.	.	TGTGCCAGCTCACACCGACGTGACCCCTACGAGCAGTACTTC	CASSHRRDPYEQYF
TRBV20-1	TRBJ1-2	once	.	TGCAGTGCTAGGGACACCTATGGCTACACCTTC	CSARDTYGYTF
TRBV7-8	TRBJ1-1	.	TRBD1	TGTGCCAGCAGCCCACAGGGACAGGTCCAGAACACTGAAGCTTTCTTT	CASSPQGQVQNTEAFF
TRBV12-5	TRBJ2-1	.	TRBD1	TGTGCTAGTGGTTTTGCCGCCGGGACAGATACCTACAATGAGCAGTTCTTC	CASGFAAGTDTYNEQFF
TRBV19	TRBJ2-4	.	TRBD1	TGTGCCAGTAGTCCCCGAGACAGGGGTTGGGCCAAAAACATTCAGTACTTC	CASSPRDRGWAKNIQYF
TRBV4-3	TRBJ2-4	.	.	TGCGCCAGCAGCCAAGATACGGGGACCGCGGGAAACATTCAGTACTTC	CASSQDTGTAGNIQYF
TRBV7-8	TRBJ2-7	.	TRBD1	TGTGCCAGCAGCTTAAATAACAGGGGCTACGAGCAGTACTTC	CASSLNNRGYEQYF
TRBV4-2	TRBJ2-7	.	.	TGTGCCAGCAGCCAAGATAACTACGAGCAGTACTTC	CASSQDNYEQYF
TRBV4-3	TRBJ2-2	.	.	TGCGCCAGCAGCCAAGGACGGAACACCGGGGAGCTGTTTTTT	CASSQGRNTGELFF
TRBV27	TRBJ2-6	.	.	TGTGCCAGCAGTCCAGCCCCCGGACGGACCTCTGGGGCCAACGTCCTGACTTTC	CASSPAPGRTSGANVLTF
TRBV6-5	TRBJ1-3	.	.	TGTGCCAGCAGCCGAGGCAGCTCTGGAAACACCATATATTTT	CASSRGSSGNTIYF
TRBV18	TRBJ2-5	.	.	TGTGCCAGCTCACCTCTCGGATTTTCGTACCAAGAGACCCAGTACTTC	CASSPLGFSYQETQYF
TRBV25-1	TRBJ2-5	.	.	TGTGCCAGCAGTTACCGCACGGGGGATCAAGAGACCCAGTACTTC	CASSYRTGDQETQYF
TRBV7-9	TRBJ1-1	.	.	TGTGCCAGCAGCTTAGGACAAAACACTGAAGCTTTCTTT	CASSLGQNTEAFF
TRBV9	TRBJ2-3	.	TRBD2	TGTGCCAGCAGCGGACTAGCGGGAGGGCTCGATACGCAGTATTTT	CASSGLAGGLDTQYF
TRBV19	TRBJ2-5	.	.	TGTGCCAGTAGCTTCCTAGGACCCGAAGAGACCCAGTACTTC	CASSFLGPEETQYF
TRBV2	TRBJ2-2	.	.	TGTGCCAGCACCCGGGCCTCTCCCACCGGGGAGCTGTTTTTT	CASTRASPTGELFF
TRBV27	TRBJ2-3	.	TRBD2	TGTGCCAGCAGTTTAACTAGCGGGAGAGATACGCAGTATTTT	CASSLTSGRDTQYF
TRBV19	TRBJ2-1	once	TRBD1	TGTGCCAGTAGTATCCGCGCCCCAATCCTGACAGGGGACAGCTACAATGAGCAGTTCTTC	CASSIRAPILTGDSYNEQFF
TRBV10-3	TRBJ2-3	.	.	TGTGCCATCAGTGAATGGGAAGATACGCAGTATTTT	CAISEWEDTQYF
TRBV10-1	TRBJ2-1	.	TRBD1	TGCGCCAGCTCCGACAGGGGGCGCGATGAGCAGTTCTTC	CASSDRGRDEQFF
TRBV29-1	TRBJ2-7	.	.	TGCAGCGTGGTGAGGGTAGACTCCAAAACGAGATACGAGCAGTACTTC	CSVVRVDSKTRYEQYF
TRBV19	TRBJ2-5	.	TRBD1	TGTGCCAGTAGTATAAGGGGGCGCGGGCTTGAAACCCAGTACTTC	CASSIRGRGLETQYF
TRBV5-1	TRBJ2-6	.	.	TGCGCCAGCAGCTTGGAGGGGAGGTACGGGGCCAACGTCCTGACTTTC	CASSLEGRYGANVLTF
TRBV19	TRBJ2-4	.	.	TGTGCCAGTACCCCGCCGGCGGCGACCAAAAACATTCAGTACTTC	CASTPPAATKNIQYF
TRBV29-1	TRBJ2-5	.	.	TGCAGCGTTGAAGGTGGAGGAGAGACCCAGTACTTC	CSVEGGGETQYF
TRBV19	TRBJ2-5	once	.	TGTGCCAGTAGTTACGGCATCCAAGAGACCCAGTACTTC	CASSYGIQETQYF
TRBV19	TRBJ2-3	.	TRBD2	TGTGCCAGTAGTATATCGTGGGAGGGGACAGATACGCAGTATTTT	CASSISWEGTDTQYF
TRBV4-3	TRBJ2-7	.	.	TGCGCCAGCAGCCAAGATTCAGCCAGGGGTCACGAGCAGTACTTC	CASSQDSARGHEQYF
TRBV10-3	TRBJ2-1	.	TRBD1	TGTGCCTCCGGACAGGGGGCTGAGGGTGAGCAGTTCTTC	CASGQGAEGEQFF
TRBV27	TRBJ2-3	.	.	TGTGCCAGCAGGTTGGCTAGGAGCACAGATACGCAGTATTTT	CASRLARSTDTQYF
TRBV12-5	TRBJ2-5	.	.	TGTGCTAGTGGTTTGGTACGCGAGACCCAGTACTTC	CASGLVRETQYF
TRBV29-1	TRBJ2-1	.	TRBD1	TGCAGCGTTGATTGGGGACAGGGGGGTGAGCAGTTCTTC	CSVDWGQGGEQFF
TRBV4-2	TRBJ2-7	few	.	TGTGCCAGCAGCCAAGGTGGACTAGGGGGCTACGAGCAGTACTTC	CASSQGGLGGYEQYF
TRBV25-1	TRBJ2-6	.	.	TGTGCCAGCAGTCCATGGGACGTTGGGGCCAACGTCCTGACTTTC	CASSPWDVGANVLTF
TRBV6-6	TRBJ1-2	.	.	TGTGCCAGCAGTTACCCCACGGAGGGGGGCTACACCTTC	CASSYPTEGGYTF
TRBV4-3	TRBJ2-3	once	TRBD2	TGCGCCAGCAGCCAAGGGACTAGCGGGAGGAGGGCAGATACGCAGTATTTT	CASSQGTSGRRADTQYF